A selection of T cell receptor beta chains follows, all from one sample in a study of blood T cell dynamics during melanoma immunotherapy. Only in-frame clones appear in the TCRdb table, and some are missing; sequencing was by immunoSEQ multiplex PCR. The sample includes approximately 13,000 clones, under 95% of them seen just once. The material sequenced was effector memory CD8+ T cells from blood, taken from a patient treated with checkpoint blockade. The receptors here all came from a human donor with melanoma. Each CDR3 is given with its conserved first and last residue. Each record gives: CDR3 DNA, CDR3 protein, J gene, D gene, clone size, V gene. D genes are given only for firm matches. Clone size, where shown, is once, few, many, or a class for clones that have expanded.

TGTGCCAGCAGCGCAACAACACTCCATGGCTACACCTTC | CASSATTLHGYTF | TRBJ1-2 | NA | NA | TRBV7-9
TGTGCCAGCAGTTTCCCGTTGGAGGGGTATCGGGATACGCAGTATTTT | CASSFPLEGYRDTQYF | TRBJ2-3 | NA | NA | TRBV28
TGCGCCAGCAGCGACAGAGAATACAATGAGCAGTTCTTC | CASSDREYNEQFF | TRBJ2-1 | NA | NA | TRBV10-1
TGTGCCACCGGACAGAGAGACACAGATACGCAGTATTTT | CATGQRDTDTQYF | TRBJ2-3 | NA | NA | TRBV15
TGTGCCAGCAGCCATCTTGGTCAGCCCCAGCATTTT | CASSHLGQPQHF | TRBJ1-5 | NA | few | TRBV11-2
TGTGCCACCTCACCCTATAGCCTAGCGGGGGCAGGGGTGCAGTACTTC | CATSPYSLAGAGVQYF | TRBJ2-7 | TRBD2 | NA | TRBV27
TGTGCCAGCAGTAGTTGGACAAACCAAGAGACCCAGTACTTC | CASSSWTNQETQYF | TRBJ2-5 | NA | once | TRBV9
TGTGCCAGTACCCCGAAGGAGGCATATGAGCAGTTCTTC | CASTPKEAYEQFF | TRBJ2-1 | NA | NA | TRBV19
TGCGCCAGCAGCCAAGACACCGGGACAGGGAACGAGCAGTACTTC | CASSQDTGTGNEQYF | TRBJ2-7 | TRBD1 | NA | TRBV4-3
TGTGCCAGTAGTAGACAGGGCTCTTCCTACGAGCAGTACTTC | CASSRQGSSYEQYF | TRBJ2-7 | TRBD1 | NA | TRBV19
TGTGCCAGCAGTGGTGGCCGGGACAGCCTCACAGATACGCAGTATTTT | CASSGGRDSLTDTQYF | TRBJ2-3 | TRBD1 | NA | TRBV6-1
TGTGCCACCAGCAGTGGATCAGGATCCAATGAGCAGTTCTTC | CATSSGSGSNEQFF | TRBJ2-1 | NA | once | TRBV15
TGTGCCAGCAGTGAGGCAGCGGGGATCACAGATACGCAGTATTTT | CASSEAAGITDTQYF | TRBJ2-3 | TRBD2 | NA | TRBV25-1
TGTGCCAGCTCAGAGGGGCCACGGGAAGTTGAGCAGTTCTTC | CASSEGPREVEQFF | TRBJ2-1 | NA | NA | TRBV2
TGTGCCAGTAGTATTTACGAGACAGCTTACAATGAGCAGTTCTTC | CASSIYETAYNEQFF | TRBJ2-1 | NA | NA | TRBV19
TGTGCCAGTAGTTTGGCTAGCGGGAGTGATACGCAGTATTTT | CASSLASGSDTQYF | TRBJ2-3 | TRBD2 | NA | TRBV19
TGTGCCAGCAACCTGGGACTAGCAGGCAATGAGCAGTTCTTC | CASNLGLAGNEQFF | TRBJ2-1 | TRBD2 | NA | TRBV7-9
TGTGCCAGCAGTCCGACTAGCGGAACCGGGGAGCTGTTTTTT | CASSPTSGTGELFF | TRBJ2-2 | TRBD2 | NA | TRBV6-5
TGTGCCAGCAGTTACTCTGCTAGCGGGAGAGGCGAGCAGTACTTC | CASSYSASGRGEQYF | TRBJ2-7 | TRBD2 | NA | TRBV6-5
TGCAGCGTTGAAGAGAAGGCAGGGGGCCGGAGTGGCTACACCTTC | CSVEEKAGGRSGYTF | TRBJ1-2 | TRBD1 | NA | TRBV29-1
TGTGCCAGTAAAGGGGGCTCTGGGGCCAACGTCCTGACTTTC | CASKGGSGANVLTF | TRBJ2-6 | NA | NA | TRBV19
TGTGCCAGCAGCCCCCTCTCCGGGGAGCTGTTTTTT | CASSPLSGELFF | TRBJ2-2 | NA | NA | TRBV11-2